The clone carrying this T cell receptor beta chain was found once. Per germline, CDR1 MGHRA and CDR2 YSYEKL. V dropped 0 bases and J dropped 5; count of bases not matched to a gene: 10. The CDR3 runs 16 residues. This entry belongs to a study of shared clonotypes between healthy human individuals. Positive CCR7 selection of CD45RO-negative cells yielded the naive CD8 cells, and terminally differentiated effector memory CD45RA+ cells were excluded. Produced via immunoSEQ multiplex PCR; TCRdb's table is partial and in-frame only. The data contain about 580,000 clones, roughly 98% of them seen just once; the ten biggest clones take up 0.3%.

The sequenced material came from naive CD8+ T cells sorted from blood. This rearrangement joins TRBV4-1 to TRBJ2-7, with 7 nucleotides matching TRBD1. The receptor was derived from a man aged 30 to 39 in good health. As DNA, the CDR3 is TGCGCCAGCAGCCAAGAGCATGCCAGGGGGTCACACGAGCAGTACTTC. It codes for CASSQEHARGSHEQYF.